This T cell receptor (beta chain) was profiled in a study of immune evolution from preneoplasia to lung adenocarcinoma. As for this clone: Its specificity is not known.

General study points: Normal lung had highest clonality; later lesions appeared denser, more diverse.

V was pared by 4 bases and J by 0 bases, with 9 bases between. The germline V gene has CDR1 LNHDA and CDR2 SQIVND (reference sequence). This CDR3 region has 14 residues. The repertoire was sequenced with immunoSEQ multiplex PCR; TCRdb's copy has only in-frame clones and lacks some. The table records about 6,500 clones, around 70% of them present only once. The rearrangement links TRBV19 to TRBJ2-5, with D possibly being TRBD2 (6 bases). The receptor comes from a donor of 70 years or more with lung adenocarcinoma. Sequencing was performed on FFPE lung adenocarcinoma in situ tissue. CDR3 in DNA: TGTGCCAGTAGTAGCGGGGAGGACCAAGAGACCCAGTACTTC. Translation gives CASSSGEDQETQYF. Combining the CDR3 with reference TRBV19 and TRBJ2-5 gives the whole variable domain DGGITQSPKYLFRKEGQNVTLSCEQNLNHDAMYWYRQDPGQGLRLIYYSQIVNDFQKGDIAEGYSVSREKKESFPLTVTSAQKNPTAFYLCASSSGEDQETQYFGPGTRLLVL.